The text below deals with one T cell receptor (beta chain). This sample includes further DNA sequences coding for the same CDR3. The source of the sample is a study of cytomegalovirus exposure and HLA in healthy donors. Overall study: Earlier findings included approximately 120 million unique TCR beta sequences obtained from about 179 million T cells. Genotyping showed less than 85% of a few hundred donors falling in the Caucasian-associated ancestry cluster.

Trimming shortened V by 7 bases and J by 1 base, and 17 bases separated the two germline ends. The CDR3 runs to 16 residues. Looked up from germline, CDR1 is MNHNY and CDR2 is SVGAGI (reference sequence). A multiplex PCR was run with 60 Vbeta primers and 13 Jbeta primers. The table came from immunoSEQ multiplex PCR; TCRdb's copy has only in-frame clones and leaves some out. Its listing shows under 250,000 clones. The chain uses TRBV6-6 and TRBJ1-5; D remains unclear. The origin of this receptor is a girl aged 2-10 years in good health and CMV-seropositive. The specimen sequenced was PBMCs. In nucleotides, the CDR3 is TGTGCCAGCACTCTCTCGCTAGGCCTGAGCAATCAGCCCCAGCATTTT. This translates into CASTLSLGLSNQPQHF.